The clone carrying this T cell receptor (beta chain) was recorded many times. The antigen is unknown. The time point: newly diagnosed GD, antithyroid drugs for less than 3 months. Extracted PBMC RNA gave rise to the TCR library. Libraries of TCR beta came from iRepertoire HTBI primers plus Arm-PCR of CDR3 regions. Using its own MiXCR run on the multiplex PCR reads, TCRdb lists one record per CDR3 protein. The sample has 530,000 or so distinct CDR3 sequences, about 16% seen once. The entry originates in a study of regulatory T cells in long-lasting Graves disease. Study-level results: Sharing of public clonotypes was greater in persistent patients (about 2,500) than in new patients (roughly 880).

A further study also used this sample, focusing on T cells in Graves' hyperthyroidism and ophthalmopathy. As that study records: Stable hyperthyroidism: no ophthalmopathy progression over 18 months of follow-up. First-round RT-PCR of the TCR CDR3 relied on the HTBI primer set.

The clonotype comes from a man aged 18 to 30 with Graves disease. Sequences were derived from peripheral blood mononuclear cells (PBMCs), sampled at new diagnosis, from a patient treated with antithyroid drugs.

The CDR3 nucleotides read TGTGCTAGTGGAATGACAGATTCCATGACAGATACGCAGTATTTT. Translated, it gives CASGMTDSMTDTQYF. This chain joins TRBV12-5 and TRBJ2-3; D is perhaps TRBD1 (5 bases). Germline CDR1 reads LGHNT; CDR2 reads FRNRAP. The CDR3 is made up of 15 amino acids. The V gene lost 6 bases and the J gene lost 3 bases, with 16 bases spanning the gap.